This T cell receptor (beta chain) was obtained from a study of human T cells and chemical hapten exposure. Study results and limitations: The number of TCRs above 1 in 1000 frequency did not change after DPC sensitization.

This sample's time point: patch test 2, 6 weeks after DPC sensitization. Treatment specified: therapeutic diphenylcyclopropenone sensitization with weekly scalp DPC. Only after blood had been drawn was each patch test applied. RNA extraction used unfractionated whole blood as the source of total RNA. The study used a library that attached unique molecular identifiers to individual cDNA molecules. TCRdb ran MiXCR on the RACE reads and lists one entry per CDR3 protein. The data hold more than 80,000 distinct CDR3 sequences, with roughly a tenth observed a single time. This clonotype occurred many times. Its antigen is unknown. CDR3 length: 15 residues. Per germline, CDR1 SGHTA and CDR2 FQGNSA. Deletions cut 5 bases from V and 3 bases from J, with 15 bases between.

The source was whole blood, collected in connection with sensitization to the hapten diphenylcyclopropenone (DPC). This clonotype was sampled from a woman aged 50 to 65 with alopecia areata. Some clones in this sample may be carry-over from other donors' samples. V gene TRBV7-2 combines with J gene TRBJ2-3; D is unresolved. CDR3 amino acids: CASSQVGFRTDTQYF. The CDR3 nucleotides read TGTGCCAGCAGCCAGGTGGGGTTTAGGACAGATACGCAGTATTTT.